These 11 T cell receptor beta chains originate from one sample sequenced in a study of PD-L1 blockade in urothelial cancer. This sample's time point: peripheral blood 6 weeks after treatment start. The data were produced by immunoSEQ multiplex PCR, yet TCRdb's version contains in-frame clones alone and is incomplete. The sample carries approximately 18,000 clones, about four fifths recorded once. Sequenced material: PBMCs, taken around atezolizumab (anti-PD-L1) treatment. The receptors stem from a man over 45 with urothelial cancer.

V and J are TRBV6-8 and TRBJ1-1; 7 bases map to TRBD1. The V and J ends lost 9 bases and 3 bases, in that order; junction bases with no gene match: 10. CDR1 and CDR2 (germline): MNHGY, SAAAGT. The CDR3 runs to 14 residues. The CDR3 loop reads CARIQGIGDTEAFF. The DNA for the CDR3 is TGTGCCAGGATACAGGGGATTGGTGACACTGAAGCTTTCTTT.

The rearrangement joins TRBV28 to TRBJ1-5; possibly TRBD1 for D (5 bases). The V and J ends lost 5 bases and 3 bases respectively, with 14 bases between them. The CDR3 totals 15 residues. Per germline, CDR1 MDHEN and CDR2 SYDVKM. This CDR3 is CASSPLGGLNQPQHF. The CDR3 DNA reads TGTGCCAGCAGTCCCCTGGGGGGTCTCAATCAGCCCCAGCATTTT.

This clone was picked up a small number of times. CDR3 protein: CAPGGRKGYGYTF. DNA of the CDR3: TGTGCCCCCGGGGGGCGAAAGGGCTATGGCTACACCTTC. This chain joins TRBV21-1 and TRBJ1-2. TRBV21-1 is classified as a pseudogene. The CDR3 extends over 13 amino acids.

This chain connects TRBV7-9 to TRBJ1-3; D is perhaps TRBD1 (6 bases). Trimming stripped 3 bases from V and 3 bases from J, with 12 bases between. The germline V gene has CDR1 SEHNR and CDR2 FQNEAQ (reference sequence). The CDR3 has 15 residues. The CDR3 is CASSFGGGVGNTIYF. Written as DNA, the CDR3 is TGTGCCAGCAGCTTTGGGGGGGGCGTTGGAAACACCATATATTTT.

This chain connects TRBV6-5 to TRBJ1-4; no firm D call. Trimming left V 7 bases short and J 0 bases short, with 6 bases between. Germline V gene sequence: CDR1 MNHEY, CDR2 SVGAGI. The CDR3 length is 13 residues. The CDR3 DNA reads TGTGCCAGCAAGCGTGCAACTAATGAAAAACTGTTTTTT. This codes for CASKRATNEKLFF.

V usage is TRBV18 and J usage is TRBJ1-3; 9 positions match TRBD1. CDR1 and CDR2 (germline): KGHSH, LQKENI. The CDR3 is 18 amino acids. The junction had 10 bases not matched to a gene; V was cut back by 3 bases and J by 1 base. CDR3 loop: CASSPTGTGLVSGNTIYF. Here the CDR3 DNA reads TGTGCCAGCTCACCGACCGGGACAGGGCTTGTATCTGGAAACACCATATATTTT.

The V and J genes are TRBV4-1 and TRBJ1-5, with TRBD1 matching 8 bases. The CDR3 has 16 residues. Unmatched junction bases numbered 6, after V lost 1 base and J lost 4 bases. The germline V gene encodes CDR1 MGHRA and CDR2 YSYEKL. The CDR3 DNA sequence: TGCGCCAGCAGCCAAGTCCAGGGGGCGCAGAATCAGCCCCAGCATTTT. This translates into CASSQVQGAQNQPQHF.

The rearrangement joins TRBV5-1 to TRBJ1-2; D unresolved. V lost 1 base and J lost 5, with 15 bases in between. The CDR3 is 15 amino acids. Germline CDR1 and CDR2: SGHRS and YFSETQ. The CDR3 DNA reads as TGCGCCAGCAGCTTGCAGTCTTCGATATCATATGGCTACACCTTC. As protein: CASSLQSSISYGYTF. Based on the CDR3 plus reference TRBV5-1 and TRBJ1-2, the full variable domain is KAGVTQTPRYLIKTRGQQVTLSCSPISGHRSVSWYQQTPGQGLQFLFEYFSETQRNKGNFPGRFSGRQFSNSRSEMNVSTLELGDSALYLCASSLQSSISYGYTFGSGTRLTVV.

This sequence joins TRBV29-1 and TRBJ1-1; 8 bases fit TRBD1. CDR1 and CDR2 from the germline V gene are SQVTM and ANQGSEA. The V and J ends lost 8 bases and 0 bases, in that order; junction bases with no gene match: 5. This CDR3 is 13 amino acids long. The CDR3 coding sequence is TGCAGCATGAACAGGGGGATGAACACTGAAGCTTTCTTT. It encodes CSMNRGMNTEAFF.

The chain recombines TRBV19 with TRBJ2-1; TRBD2 is a possible D gene (5 bases). The germline V gene encodes CDR1 LNHDA and CDR2 SQIVND (reference sequence). There are 12 residues in the CDR3. Trimming took 1 base from V and 9 from J, leaving 7 bases between them. This CDR3 reads CASSIARGEQFF. The DNA of the CDR3 is TGTGCCAGTAGTATAGCCCGGGGTGAGCAGTTCTTC.

Note on this clone: Its ends do not fully match the called genes, so a read error is possible. The chain recombines TRBV6-4 with TRBJ1-5; D is possibly TRBD1 (6 bases). This CDR3 region has 14 residues. Per the germline V gene, CDR1 is MRHNA and CDR2 is SNTAGT. CDR3: CASSPQGSKQPQHF. The CDR3 DNA reads TGTGCCAGCAGTCCACAGGGAAGCAAGCAGCCCCAGCATTTT.